This T cell receptor beta chain came from a study of OX40 agonist ivuxolimab in advanced cancers. Study at large: Patient treatment consisted of intravenous ivuxolimab administration every 2 weeks at 0.01 to 10 mg/kg. The dose-escalation group included hepatocellular carcinoma, melanoma, renal cell carcinoma and head and neck cancer.

Regarding the study as a whole: Some nonresponders also had low normalized T-cell clonal expansion.

Per germline, CDR1 SGHVS and CDR2 FQNEAQ. The CDR3 consists of 12 residues. TCRdb keeps only in-frame clones here, not all; method: immunoSEQ multiplex PCR. The data show about 76,000 clones, roughly nine tenths seen once. This clone was seen just once. Its antigen is not identified. One junction end disagrees with the germline gene, perhaps due to a read error. The receptor was isolated from an adult with an advanced solid tumor such as melanoma, head and neck, liver or kidney cancer. The sequences come from CD4+ or CD8+ T cells sorted from blood, collected in a trial of the OX40 agonist ivuxolimab. The chain has TRBV7-8 and TRBJ1-4; D is unclear. The CDR3 region has the DNA TGTGCCAGCAGCTTACATCTTGAACAACTGTTTTTT. It encodes CASSLHLEQLFF.